The 30 T cell receptor beta chains in this list originate from one sample, sequenced in a study of blood T cell repertoires in COVID-19. Generated by immunoSEQ multiplex PCR, the TCRdb table keeps only in-frame clones and is missing some. This repertoire shows 200,000 to 250,000 clones, under 90% found once; its top ten account for about 3.9%. The specimen sequenced was peripheral blood. Every receptor here comes from a woman aged 80 or over with acute or convalescent COVID-19.

The CDR3 DNA reads TGTGCCAGCAGGGGGGGTAACACCGGGGAGCTGTTTTTT. Its translation is CASRGGNTGELFF. The rearrangement uses TRBV5-4 and TRBJ2-2; D is possibly TRBD2 (6 bases). Germline CDR1 is SGHNT and CDR2 is YYREEE (reference sequence). The V gene lost 5 bases and the J gene lost 2 bases, with 7 bases spanning the gap. CDR3 length: 13 amino acids.

The V and J genes are TRBV11-2 and TRBJ2-7; 15 positions match TRBD2. V was clipped by 5 bases and J by 4 bases; unmatched bases: 6. This CDR3 is built from 16 residues. Germline V lookup: CDR1 SGHAT, CDR2 FQNNGV. CDR3 amino acids: CASSPGLAGGGYEQYF. The DNA of the CDR3 is TGTGCCAGCAGCCCGGGACTAGCGGGGGGAGGGTACGAGCAGTACTTC.

This clone was detected only a few times. This chain links TRBV12-3 or TRBV12-4 with TRBJ1-1, with no clear D. The V gene lost 6 bases and the J gene lost 4 bases, with 12 bases spanning the gap. This CDR3 is 13 amino acids long. The CDR3 sequence: CASSNLGSTEAFF. The CDR3 DNA reads TGTGCCAGCAGCAACTTAGGGAGCACTGAAGCTTTCTTT.

This chain uses TRBV4-2 with TRBJ1-1; 8 nucleotides line up with TRBD1. V shed 3 bases and J 5 bases; nucleotides not matched to a gene: 8. Germline CDR1 and CDR2: LGHNA and YNFKEQ. This CDR3 spans 15 amino acids. The CDR3 DNA follows: TGTGCCAGCAGCCAGCAGGGGGCAGGAGAGACTGAAGCTTTCTTT. It codes for CASSQQGAGETEAFF.

V is TRBV7-9 and J is TRBJ1-1, with TRBD1 as a possible D gene (5 bases). Germline V lookup: CDR1 SEHNR, CDR2 FQNEAQ (reference sequence). V was shortened by 6 bases and J by 4 bases, with 15 bases between the two germline ends. CDR3 length equals 14 residues. The chain's CDR3 is CASRPGTESTEAFF. Here the CDR3 DNA reads TGTGCCAGCAGACCCGGGACTGAATCCACTGAAGCTTTCTTT.

J is TRBJ1-2 and V is TRBV12-3 or TRBV12-4, with 7 bases lining up with TRBD1. Trimming at V came to 6 bases and at J to 4 bases, leaving 5 bases not matched to a gene. CDR3 length: 13 residues. CDR3 residues: CASRSTGTYGYTF. The CDR3 bases are TGTGCCAGCAGATCGACAGGGACCTATGGCTACACCTTC.

This clone was observed a few times. The chain is built from TRBV25-1 and TRBJ1-6; 7 positions match TRBD1. V was pared by 6 bases and J by 5 bases, with 7 bases of the junction left unmatched. Germline CDR1 reads MGHDK; CDR2 reads SYGVNS. This CDR3 is 15 amino acids long. CDR3 in DNA: TGTGCCAGCAGGTCCCGGACAGGAGATAATTCACCCCTCCACTTT. Protein: CASRSRTGDNSPLHF.

The chain recombines TRBV6-5 with TRBJ1-2; 10 bases map to TRBD1. V trimming: 6 bases; J trimming: 14 bases; junction bases outside the gene matches: 12. The CDR3 is 13 residues long. Per germline, CDR1 MNHEY and CDR2 SVGAGI. The CDR3 DNA is TGTGCCAGCAGGACCCGGGACAGGGGTTCGGGAACCTTC. As protein: CASRTRDRGSGTF.

This clone has only a few counts. The V and J genes are TRBV19 and TRBJ1-5, with TRBD1 matching 8 bases. V dropped 4 bases and J dropped 6; count of bases not matched to a gene: 14. The CDR3 consists of 17 residues. In germline, CDR1 is LNHDA, CDR2 SQIVND (reference sequence). The CDR3 region is CASSTRQGKASGQPQHF. DNA of the CDR3: TGTGCCAGTAGTACCCGACAGGGGAAAGCCTCCGGTCAGCCCCAGCATTTT.

The rearrangement uses TRBV2 and TRBJ1-5, with a possible D match to TRBD1 (6 bases). CDR1 SNHLY and CDR2 FYNNEI come from the germline V gene. This CDR3 is 14 amino acids long. V lost 6 bases, J lost 5 bases, and 14 bases lay in between. CDR3 loop: CASRIDRSDQPQHF. The CDR3 bases are TGTGCCAGCAGAATAGACAGGTCAGATCAGCCCCAGCATTTT.

The chain is built from TRBV7-2 and TRBJ2-2; 12 nucleotides match TRBD2. Germline loops: CDR1 SGHTA, CDR2 FQGNSA. V was pared by 5 bases and J by 3 bases, with 4 bases of the junction left unmatched. CDR3 length equals 16 residues. CDR3 in amino acids: CASSRTSGAYTGELFF. The CDR3 DNA reads as TGTGCCAGCAGCCGGACTAGCGGGGCCTACACCGGGGAGCTGTTTTTT.

The chain combines TRBV7-8 with TRBJ1-6; D might be TRBD1 (5 bases). In germline, CDR1 is SGHVS, CDR2 FQNEAQ. V was pared by 5 bases and J by 9 bases, with 20 bases between. This CDR3 has 16 residues. The CDR3 loop reads CASSALLGGSGSPLHF. The CDR3 coding sequence is TGTGCCAGCAGCGCCCTGCTGGGGGGATCAGGTTCACCCCTCCACTTT. Looking up the rest from reference TRBV7-8 and TRBJ1-6 gives the full variable domain: GAGVSQSPRYKVAKRGQDVALRCDPISGHVSLFWYQQALGQGPEFLTYFQNEAQLDKSGLPSDRFFAERPEGSVSTLKIQRTQQEDSAVYLCASSALLGGSGSPLHFGNGTRLTVT.

This chain connects TRBV11-3 to TRBJ1-2, with unresolved D. This CDR3 is built from 13 residues. Germline V lookup: CDR1 SGHNT, CDR2 YENEEA. Trimming removed 1 base from V and 4 bases from J, with 7 bases in between. In nucleotides, the CDR3 is TGTGCCAGCAGCTTAGGACAAGCCTATGGCTACACCTTC. Translation: CASSLGQAYGYTF.

The chain couples TRBV14 to TRBJ1-1; D perhaps matches TRBD1 (5 bases). V shed 7 bases and J shed 4 bases, with 13 bases lying between them. The CDR3 is made up of 13 amino acids. The germline V gene encodes CDR1 SGHDN and CDR2 FVKESK. The CDR3 DNA reads TGTGCCAGCACCTTATTTAGGGGCACTGAAGCTTTCTTT. Amino acids: CASTLFRGTEAFF.

This rearrangement joins TRBV28 to TRBJ1-2; 7 bases are a match to TRBD1. CDR1 and CDR2 (germline): MDHEN, SYDVKM. The ends lost 5 bases at V and 6 bases at J; junction bases unmatched: 6. There are 13 residues in the CDR3. The chain's CDR3 is CASSTGVNDGYTF. CDR3 DNA sequence: TGTGCCAGCAGTACAGGGGTGAACGATGGCTACACCTTC.

The chain combines TRBV5-1 with TRBJ2-5; 7 nucleotides align to TRBD1. Looked up from germline, CDR1 is SGHRS and CDR2 is YFSETQ. Unmatched junction bases numbered 1, after V lost 3 bases and J lost 2 bases. CDR3 size: 13 residues. CDR3 sequence: CASSSTGQETQYF. Here the CDR3 DNA reads TGCGCCAGCAGCTCGACAGGGCAAGAGACCCAGTACTTC. Variable domain in full (rest from reference TRBV5-1 and TRBJ2-5): KAGVTQTPRYLIKTRGQQVTLSCSPISGHRSVSWYQQTPGQGLQFLFEYFSETQRNKGNFPGRFSGRQFSNSRSEMNVSTLELGDSALYLCASSSTGQETQYFGPGTRLLVL.

The table lists this clone with a count of one. This sequence joins TRBV6-5 and TRBJ2-7; possibly TRBD1 for D (6 bases). CDR1 is MNHEY, CDR2 SVGAGI, per germline. This CDR3 is built from 14 residues. Trimming stripped 6 bases from V and 3 bases from J, with 15 bases between. CDR3 region: CASRRRGTLYEQYF. In nucleotides, the CDR3 is TGTGCCAGCAGGCGCCGTGGGACACTCTACGAGCAGTACTTC.

This chain uses TRBV2 with TRBJ2-7; D uncertain. V was clipped by 3 bases and J by 7 bases, with 10 bases between them. The CDR3 has 12 residues. Germline assignment: CDR1 SNHLY and CDR2 FYNNEI. CDR3 region: CASSDLTREQYF. Written as DNA, the CDR3 is TGTGCCAGCAGTGACCTCACGAGGGAGCAGTACTTC.

The chain couples TRBV28 to TRBJ1-3; D uncertain. The CDR3 has 14 amino acids. Germline loops: CDR1 MDHEN, CDR2 SYDVKM. Trimming left V 3 bases short and J 0 bases short, with 6 bases between. The CDR3 sequence is CASSFRFSGNTIYF. In DNA, the CDR3 is TGTGCCAGCAGTTTTAGATTCTCTGGAAACACCATATATTTT.

The chain recombines TRBV19 with TRBJ1-4; D ambiguous. V was shortened by 10 bases and J by 7 bases, with 19 bases between the two germline ends. The CDR3 sequence is 14 residues long. CDR1 is LNHDA, CDR2 SQIVND, per germline (reference sequence). The CDR3 coding sequence is TGTGCCACCGGGAAGGCCTCAGCAGGTGAAAAACTGTTTTTT. It codes for CATGKASAGEKLFF.

CDR3 sequence reads: CASSPSSQAKNIQYF. As DNA, the CDR3 is TGTGCCAGCAGCCCTAGCTCTCAGGCCAAAAACATTCAGTACTTC. The chain recombines TRBV3-1 (or the pseudogene TRBV3-2) with TRBJ2-4; maybe TRBD2 (5 bases). V lost 4 bases and J 1 base, leaving 11 bases between the germline ends. The CDR3 consists of 15 residues. Germline-derived CDR1 and CDR2 are LGHDT and YNNKEL (reference sequence).

V gene TRBV7-9 combines with J gene TRBJ1-4, with D unresolved. The CDR3 is made up of 15 amino acids. V was pared by 5 bases and J by 0 bases, with 10 bases between. From germline, CDR1 is SEHNR and CDR2 FQNEAQ (reference sequence). CDR3 sequence: CASSRLFATNEKLFF. The CDR3 DNA reads TGTGCCAGCAGCCGTCTATTTGCAACTAATGAAAAACTGTTTTTT.

The chain employs TRBV18 and TRBJ1-1, with D unresolved. The germline gives CDR1 KGHSH, CDR2 LQKENI. V lost 3 bases and J 8 bases, leaving 10 bases between the germline ends. The CDR3 spans 12 residues. CDR3 bases: TGTGCCAGCTCACCGCAGGTAATAGAAGCTTTCTTT. This translates into CASSPQVIEAFF.

V usage is TRBV18 and J usage is TRBJ2-4, with 10 bases that match TRBD2. Trimming cost V 3 bases and J 7 bases; bases outside gene matches: 6. This CDR3 region has 15 residues. Per germline, CDR1 KGHSH and CDR2 LQKENI. CDR3 coding DNA: TGTGCCAGCTCACCTAGGACTAGCGGTGCGAACATTCAGTACTTC. This sequence encodes CASSPRTSGANIQYF.

This chain uses TRBV19 with TRBJ1-5; D is ambiguous. The CDR3 spans 13 residues. Per germline, CDR1 LNHDA and CDR2 SQIVND (reference sequence). V was shortened by 9 bases and J by 2 bases, with 11 bases between the two germline ends. CDR3 DNA: TGTGCCAGCACGTATGCGGGCAATCAGCCCCAGCATTTT. Its protein product is CASTYAGNQPQHF.

The count of this clone is one. This rearrangement joins TRBV2 to TRBJ2-3; perhaps TRBD2 as D (6 bases). The CDR3 extends over 15 amino acids. V lost 6 bases, J lost 3 bases, and 16 bases lay in between. The germline V gene encodes CDR1 SNHLY and CDR2 FYNNEI. In nucleotides, the CDR3 is TGTGCCAGCAGCCCTCGACTAGTAATTACAGATACGCAGTATTTT. Protein: CASSPRLVITDTQYF. Variable domain in full (rest from reference TRBV2 and TRBJ2-3): EPEVTQTPSHQVTQMGQEVILRCVPISNHLYFYWYRQILGQKVEFLVSFYNNEISEKSEIFDDQFSVERPDGSNFTLKIRSTKLEDSAMYFCASSPRLVITDTQYFGPGTRLTVL.

The V gene is TRBV2, the J gene TRBJ2-2; 9 bases fit TRBD1. The CDR3 contains 15 residues. The V segment lost 6 bases and the J segment 1 base; nucleotides outside the gene matches: 3. Germline lookup yields CDR1 SNHLY and CDR2 FYNNEI. CDR3: CASRPGQGNTGELFF. CDR3 DNA sequence: TGTGCCAGCAGGCCGGGACAGGGGAACACCGGGGAGCTGTTTTTT.

The chain has TRBV19 and TRBJ2-6; 7 bases are a match to TRBD2. V was clipped by 6 bases and J by 0 bases; unmatched bases: 5. Germline CDR1 is LNHDA and CDR2 is SQIVND (reference sequence). This CDR3 has 16 residues. CDR3 in amino acids: CASRIPGGSGANVLTF. DNA of the CDR3: TGTGCCAGTAGAATTCCGGGGGGCTCTGGGGCCAACGTCCTGACTTTC.

This clone has at least ten counts. The J gene is TRBJ1-1, the V gene TRBV19; perhaps TRBD1 as D (5 bases). CDR3 length: 14 amino acids. Germline V gene lookup returns CDR1 LNHDA and CDR2 SQIVND (reference sequence). With 3 bases removed from V and 6 bases from J, the gap between germline ends came to 14 bases. CDR3 protein: CASSIRRGSAEAFF. CDR3 nucleotides: TGTGCCAGTAGTATCCGGCGGGGCTCGGCTGAAGCTTTCTTT.

V usage is TRBV5-4 and J usage is TRBJ2-5; D is possibly TRBD1 (5 bases). Germline-derived CDR1 and CDR2 are SGHNT and YYREEE (reference sequence). This CDR3 is 15 amino acids long. V was clipped by 0 bases and J by 1 base, with 10 bases between them. CDR3 nucleotide sequence: TGTGCCAGCAGCTTGGGTCAAGGGGTCCAAGAGACCCAGTACTTC. This codes for CASSLGQGVQETQYF. The complete variable domain, with remaining parts taken from reference TRBV5-4 and TRBJ2-5, reads ETGVTQSPTHLIKTRGQQVTLRCSSQSGHNTVSWYQQALGQGPQFIFQYYREEENGRGNFPPRFSGLQFPNYSSELNVNALELDDSALYLCASSLGQGVQETQYFGPGTRLLVL.